This entry lists 30 T cell receptor beta chains sequenced from one sample in a study of a mutant IDH1 vaccine in newly diagnosed glioma. This table comes from immunoSEQ multiplex PCR, and its TCRdb copy is limited to in-frame clones, with some not included. Of around 40,000 clones in the sample, around 84% were seen once. Sample time point: week 11, during vaccination. The study gave 300 ug of mutant IDH1 20-mer peptide per vaccine dose, with topical imiquimod. Their target antigens are unknown. The sequenced sample was PBMCs, obtained from a glioma patient whose treatment included an IDH1 peptide vaccine. The receptors were gathered from a man between 40 and 49 years old with glioma.

The V gene is TRBV7-9, the J gene TRBJ1-3; D gene unclear. Trimming removed 2 bases from V and 3 bases from J, with 8 bases in between. The CDR3 is 14 residues long. The germline V gene encodes CDR1 SEHNR and CDR2 FQNEAQ (reference sequence). For the CDR3, the DNA is TGTGCCAGCAGCTTATCGGAAGTTGGAAACACCATATATTTT. Its protein is CASSLSEVGNTIYF.

The genes are TRBV6-4 and TRBJ1-2; 8 nucleotides agree with TRBD1. Trimming at V came to 2 bases and at J to 5 bases, leaving 4 bases not matched to a gene. The CDR3 has 14 residues. CDR1 is MRHNA, CDR2 SNTAGT, per germline. As DNA, the CDR3 is TGTGCCAGCAGTGACGGACAGGGAGGGTATGGCTACACCTTC. Amino acid sequence: CASSDGQGGYGYTF.

In this sample, this clone turned up a few times. The CDR3 reads CASSLGGGHFSYEQYF. CDR3 nucleotide sequence: TGTGCCAGCAGCTTAGGAGGAGGACACTTCTCCTACGAGCAGTACTTC. The genes are TRBV7-9 and TRBJ2-7, with D tentatively TRBD1 or TRBD2 (5 bases each). CDR1 and CDR2 (germline): SEHNR, FQNEAQ (reference sequence). The CDR3 spans 16 residues. V lost 1 base, J lost 0 bases, and 13 bases lay in between.

The table lists this clone with a count of one. V is TRBV4-2 and J is TRBJ2-3; D is uncertain. There are 15 residues in the CDR3. V was trimmed by 0 bases and J by 4 bases, leaving 11 bases between them. Germline CDR1 reads LGHNA; CDR2 reads YNFKEQ. CDR3 nucleotide sequence: TGTGCCAGCAGCCAAGAGACCAAAGGCGCAGATACGCAGTATTTT. Its translation is CASSQETKGADTQYF.

The chain couples TRBV7-2 to TRBJ2-1; D unclear. Trimming removed 1 base at V and 13 bases at J, with 14 bases between. CDR3 length: 13 residues. Germline V gives CDR1 SGHTA, CDR2 FQGNSA. CDR3 DNA: TGTGCCAGCAGCTTAGGACACTACAAGAGTCAGTTCTTC. This translates into CASSLGHYKSQFF.

This chain connects TRBV5-8 to TRBJ2-2; D may correspond to TRBD1 or TRBD2 (6 bases each). Germline V gene data show CDR1 as SGHTS and CDR2 as YDEGEE. V was cut by 5 bases and J by 4 bases, with 18 bases left in between. The CDR3 has 16 amino acids. DNA for the CDR3: TGTGCCAGCAGAACCTACGGAAGGGGGGCCACCGGGGAGCTGTTTTTT. This codes for CASRTYGRGATGELFF. The whole variable domain, filled in from reference TRBV5-8 and TRBJ2-2, reads EAGVTQSPTHLIKTRGQQATLRCSPISGHTSVYWYQQALGLGLQFLLWYDEGEERNRGNFPPRFSGRQFPNYSSELNVNALELEDSALYLCASRTYGRGATGELFFGEGSRLTVL.

This chain uses TRBV5-1 with TRBJ2-1; 7 bases match TRBD1. CDR1 SGHRS and CDR2 YFSETQ come from the germline V gene. The ends lost 6 bases at V and 7 bases at J; junction bases unmatched: 13. The CDR3 spans 15 residues. The chain's CDR3 is CASKLQPEQGNEQFF. For the CDR3, the DNA is TGCGCCAGCAAACTACAACCTGAACAGGGGAATGAGCAGTTCTTC.

In its sample, this clone was seen a few times. Additional DNA sequences in this sample encode the identical CDR3. The chain links TRBV11-2 to TRBJ1-5; D not resolved. This CDR3 has 13 residues. Trimming cost V 3 bases and J 4 bases, with 7 bases left between them. Germline CDR1 SGHAT, CDR2 FQNNGV. This chain's CDR3 is CASSLDLNQPQHF. CDR3 coding DNA: TGTGCCAGCAGCTTGGACCTAAATCAGCCCCAGCATTTT.

There are a few counts of this clone. The rearrangement uses TRBV28 and TRBJ1-4; D ambiguous. The CDR3 is 15 amino acids. V was trimmed by 1 base and J by 5 bases, leaving 11 bases between them. The germline V gene encodes CDR1 MDHEN and CDR2 SYDVKM. The CDR3 DNA reads TGTGCCAGCAGTTTATACCGGAACCCAAATGAAAAACTGTTTTTT. Residues: CASSLYRNPNEKLFF.

This chain uses TRBV7-9 with TRBJ2-7, with TRBD1 identical over 8 bases. The CDR3 totals 12 residues. In germline, CDR1 is SEHNR, CDR2 FQNEAQ (reference sequence). The junction had 4 bases not matched to a gene; V was cut back by 6 bases and J by 6 bases. This chain's CDR3 is CASRAQGGEQYF. In DNA form, the CDR3 reads TGTGCCAGCAGAGCACAGGGGGGCGAGCAGTACTTC.

The genes are TRBV7-2 and TRBJ2-5; the D is unclear. The CDR3 is 14 amino acids. Germline V CDR1 and CDR2: SGHTA, FQGNSA. Between the trimmed V and J ends, which lost 1 base and 5 bases, there was a span of 11 bases. The CDR3 is CASSLDTGHETQYF. The CDR3 nucleotides read TGTGCCAGCAGCTTAGATACGGGTCACGAGACCCAGTACTTC.

The chain employs TRBV6-5 and TRBJ1-1; possible D gene TRBD1, 6 bases. The V and J ends lost 2 bases and 4 bases respectively, with 17 bases between them. This CDR3 region has 16 residues. CDR1 and CDR2 (germline): MNHEY, SVGAGI. The CDR3 DNA sequence: TGTGCCAGCAGTTACAATATAGGGGGTCCAGTCACTGAAGCTTTCTTT. Its translation: CASSYNIGGPVTEAFF.

The sample holds one count of this clone. The chain joins TRBV6-6 to TRBJ2-6; D is unclear. In germline, CDR1 is MNHNY, CDR2 SVGAGI (reference sequence). The CDR3 has 11 amino acids. Trimming shortened V by 11 bases and J by 2 bases, and 4 bases separated the two germline ends. DNA of the CDR3: TGTGCCTCCGCTGGGGCCAACGTCCTGACTTTC. It is translated as CASAGANVLTF.

The chain carries TRBV19 and TRBJ2-2; D possibly corresponds to TRBD1 (5 bases). V lost 7 bases and J lost 0, with 15 bases in between. The CDR3 is made up of 16 amino acids. Per germline, CDR1 LNHDA and CDR2 SQIVND (reference sequence). This chain's CDR3 is CASKDRSYANTGELFF. In DNA form, the CDR3 reads TGTGCCAGTAAAGACAGAAGTTACGCGAACACCGGGGAGCTGTTTTTT.

This sequence joins TRBV4-1 and TRBJ2-7; unclear D gene. The CDR3 length is 14 residues. With 1 base removed from V and 2 bases from J, the gap between germline ends came to 9 bases. Per germline, CDR1 MGHRA and CDR2 YSYEKL. CDR3 sequence reads: CASSQGTAAYEQYF. CDR3 DNA sequence: TGCGCCAGCAGCCAAGGAACAGCTGCCTACGAGCAGTACTTC.

The V call is TRBV20-1, the J call TRBJ2-7; 7 bases align to TRBD2. CDR1 and CDR2 from the germline V gene are DFQATT and SNEGSKA (reference sequence). The CDR3 runs 11 residues. CDR3 nucleotide sequence: TGCAGAGGGGAGGGTTCCTACGAGCAGTACTTC. Protein: CRGEGSYEQYF.

The gene calls are TRBV5-1 and TRBJ2-7; possible D gene TRBD1, 6 bases. This CDR3 is built from 14 residues. The germline CDR1 and CDR2 sequences are SGHRS and YFSETQ. V gave up 7 bases and J gave up 3 bases, with 17 bases separating them. The CDR3 DNA follows: TGCGCCAGCTCCCCGGGGTGGGGGCTCTACGAGCAGTACTTC. Translated, it gives CASSPGWGLYEQYF.

The rearrangement joins TRBV7-9 to TRBJ2-7; 12 bases line up with TRBD2. Germline trimming cut 5 bases from V and 5 bases from J; bases unmatched to any gene: 7. The CDR3 extends over 15 amino acids. CDR1 SEHNR and CDR2 FQNEAQ come from the germline V gene (reference sequence). CDR3 sequence reads: CASSPGLAGQNEQYF. Written as DNA, the CDR3 is TGTGCCAGCAGCCCCGGACTAGCGGGACAGAACGAGCAGTACTTC. The entire variable domain, with the rest obtained from reference TRBV7-9 and TRBJ2-7, is as follows: DTGVSQNPRHKITKRGQNVTFRCDPISEHNRLYWYRQTLGQGPEFLTYFQNEAQLEKSRLLSDRFSAERPKGSFSTLEIQRTEQGDSAMYLCASSPGLAGQNEQYFGPGTRLTVT.

The chain is built from TRBV28 and TRBJ2-7, with a tentative D call TRBD1 (5 bases). Per germline, CDR1 MDHEN and CDR2 SYDVKM. The CDR3 is 14 residues long. V lost 6 bases and J 3 bases, leaving 15 bases between the germline ends. CDR3 in amino acids: CASSLRKGHYEQYF. The CDR3 region has the DNA TGTGCCAGCAGCCTCAGAAAAGGACACTACGAGCAGTACTTC.

The CDR3: CAIRRSTGELFF. DNA of the CDR3: TGTGCCATCAGGAGAAGCACCGGGGAGCTGTTTTTT. The chain joins TRBV10-3 to TRBJ2-2; D uncertain. Looked up from germline, CDR1 is ENHRY and CDR2 is SYGVKD. The V and J ends lost 6 bases and 4 bases respectively, with 6 bases between them. The CDR3 sequence is 12 residues long.

CDR3 in DNA: TGTGCCCCCGGGATGAAGGTTCGGGGCTACACCTTC. Translated: CAPGMKVRGYTF. The rearrangement uses TRBV11-3 and TRBJ1-2; D not resolved. Per the germline V gene, CDR1 is SGHNT and CDR2 is YENEEA. Between the trimmed V and J ends, which lost 11 bases and 8 bases, there was a span of 18 bases. The CDR3 covers 12 residues.

This chain links TRBV4-3 with TRBJ2-5; TRBD1 is a possible D gene (5 bases). V was cut by 4 bases and J by 2 bases, with 14 bases left in between. The length of the CDR3 is 15 residues. Looked up from germline, CDR1 is LGHNA and CDR2 is YSLEER. CDR3: CASSRSWGGQETQYF. CDR3 sequence (DNA): TGCGCCAGCAGCCGTAGTTGGGGCGGACAAGAGACCCAGTACTTC.

J is TRBJ1-3 and V is TRBV13; D ambiguous. The V end was cut by 1 base, the J end by 6 bases, with 1 base between. Germline CDR1 and CDR2: PRHDT and FYEKMQ (reference sequence). This CDR3 contains 11 residues. The CDR3 protein is CASSLANTIYF. The CDR3 nucleotides are TGTGCCAGCAGCTTAGCAAACACCATATATTTT.

The chain carries TRBV5-6 and TRBJ2-2, with D maybe TRBD1 (5 bases). Germline V gene data show CDR1 as SGHDT and CDR2 as YYEEEE. Trimming took off 0 bases at V and 5 bases at J, with 11 bases between the two ends. This CDR3 spans 15 amino acids. The CDR3, as DNA: TGTGCCAGCAGCTTGGGGGTAGGGGTAACCGGGGAGCTGTTTTTT. It translates to CASSLGVGVTGELFF.

The chain joins TRBV19 to TRBJ1-5, with 7 bases identical to TRBD1. Looked up from germline, CDR1 is LNHDA and CDR2 is SQIVND (reference sequence). The CDR3 has 15 amino acids. V shed 6 bases and J 0 bases; nucleotides not matched to a gene: 5. CDR3 loop: CASRGTAISNQPQHF. The CDR3 nucleotides are TGTGCCAGTAGAGGGACAGCTATTAGCAATCAGCCCCAGCATTTT.

This chain connects TRBV5-1 to TRBJ2-1; 7 bases fit TRBD1. The junction had 5 bases not matched to a gene; V was cut back by 5 bases and J by 3 bases. The germline CDR1 and CDR2 sequences are SGHRS and YFSETQ. The CDR3 runs to 14 residues. The CDR3 nucleotides read TGCGCCAGCAGTTGGACAGGAATCTACAATGAGCAGTTCTTC. Residues: CASSWTGIYNEQFF.

The J gene is TRBJ2-7, the V gene TRBV5-1; no clear D gene. This CDR3 region has 15 residues. V lost 0 bases to trimming and J lost 0 bases, with 10 bases between them. Germline CDR1 is SGHRS and CDR2 is YFSETQ. CDR3 residues: CASSLASQASYEQYF. CDR3 in DNA: TGCGCCAGCAGCTTGGCCAGTCAAGCCTCCTACGAGCAGTACTTC.

About this clone itself: The junction does not match germline at one end; this may be a read error. V gene TRBV7-9 combines with J gene TRBJ2-7; D may be TRBD1 (5 bases). This CDR3 is 12 amino acids long. Germline CDR1 is SEHNR and CDR2 is FQNEAQ (reference sequence). The CDR3 DNA reads as TGTGCCAGCAGCTTACAGGGTTCCGGCCGTCACTTC. Residues: CASSLQGSGRHF.

The chain employs TRBV5-1 and TRBJ2-3; D ambiguous. The CDR3 length is 16 residues. Germline lookup yields CDR1 SGHRS and CDR2 YFSETQ. Between the trimmed V and J ends, which lost 3 bases and 0 bases, there was a span of 14 bases. The CDR3 DNA sequence: TGCGCCAGCAGCTCTGCCGTACTTACTAGCACAGATACGCAGTATTTT. Translation: CASSSAVLTSTDTQYF.

V and J are TRBV29-1 and TRBJ2-2; TRBD2 might be the D (6 bases). Germline CDR1 and CDR2: SQVTM and ANQGSEA. Trimming took off 6 bases at V and 2 bases at J, with 13 bases between the two ends. The CDR3 totals 14 residues. For the CDR3, the DNA is TGCAGCGTAGTTTCCGGGACTAACACCGGGGAGCTGTTTTTT. Translation: CSVVSGTNTGELFF.